Reported below is one T cell receptor beta chain. This record belongs to a study of T cell changes during pregnancy in multiple sclerosis. Generated by immunoSEQ multiplex PCR, the TCRdb table keeps only in-frame clones and is missing some. Among tens of thousands of clones listed, around 93% were seen once. CDR1 and CDR2 (germline): MNHEY, SVGAGI. V shed 2 bases and J shed 6 bases, with 11 bases lying between them. The CDR3 is 14 residues long. The material sequenced was peripheral blood, taken after pregnancy. This chain connects TRBV6-5 to TRBJ2-1, with D perhaps matching TRBD1 (5 bases). The TCR was taken from a female donor with multiple sclerosis, enrolled in a pregnancy study. The CDR3 sequence is CASSYDVGPNEQFF. CDR3 DNA: TGTGCCAGCAGTTACGATGTGGGGCCCAATGAGCAGTTCTTC.